This passage covers 21 T cell receptor beta chains from one sample sequenced in a study of chemoradiotherapy in HPV16-positive cancers. TCRdb's copy holds only in-frame clones and misses some; the assay was immunoSEQ multiplex PCR. The top ten hold roughly 4.9% of the sample, which has 25,000 to 40,000 clones, about nine tenths seen once. The sample in question was blood, obtained from a patient who underwent chemoradiotherapy. The origin of the receptors is a human donor with HPV-associated anogenital cancer.

This clone was recorded only once. The chain couples TRBV7-9 to TRBJ2-2, with D uncertain. This CDR3 is 11 amino acids long. V was clipped by 5 bases and J by 5 bases, with 3 bases between them. Germline V gene lookup returns CDR1 SEHNR and CDR2 FQNEAQ (reference sequence). The CDR3 protein is CASSQTGELFF. The CDR3 nucleotides read TGTGCCAGCAGCCAGACCGGGGAGCTGTTTTTT.

V usage is TRBV30 and J usage is TRBJ1-2; D is possibly TRBD1 (5 bases). Germline-derived CDR1 and CDR2 are GTSNPN and SVGIG (reference sequence). The CDR3 covers 16 residues. V lost 0 bases and J 2 bases, leaving 16 bases between the germline ends. In DNA, the CDR3 is TGTGCCTGGAGTGTAAGGGGAGGTTCGGGGAACTATGGCTACACCTTC. It codes for CAWSVRGGSGNYGYTF. Full variable domain (missing parts from reference TRBV30 and TRBJ1-2): SQTIHQWPATLVQPVGSPLSLECTVEGTSNPNLYWYRQAAGRGLQLLFYSVGIGQISSEVPQNLSASRPQDRQFILSSKKLLLSDSGFYLCAWSVRGGSGNYGYTFGSGTRLTVV.

This clone was detected a few times. DNA for the CDR3: TGTGCCAGCAGGGGACAGAAGTATGAAAAACTGTTTTTT. Translating gives CASRGQKYEKLFF. The chain carries TRBV27 and TRBJ1-4; 7 bases agree with TRBD1. The trim removed 6 bases at V and 6 bases at J, leaving 4 bases unmatched. This CDR3 region has 13 residues. Germline V CDR1 and CDR2: MNHEY, SMNVEV (reference sequence).

The rearrangement uses TRBV28 and TRBJ1-2; D call uncertain. Trimming left V 7 bases short and J 12 bases short, with 18 bases between. This CDR3 has 12 amino acids. Germline lookup yields CDR1 MDHEN and CDR2 SYDVKM. CDR3 protein: CASNPGPVRHTF. The CDR3 bases are TGTGCCAGCAACCCGGGCCCGGTGCGTCACACCTTC.

The chain uses TRBV11-2 and TRBJ2-3, with TRBD2 matching 8 bases. V was pared by 5 bases and J by 5 bases, with 12 bases of the junction left unmatched. The CDR3 is 16 residues long. The germline V gene has CDR1 SGHAT and CDR2 FQNNGV. In DNA, the CDR3 is TGTGCCAGCAGCGACGGACGGGGGGGCTTAGAAGATACGCAGTATTTT. Translation gives CASSDGRGGLEDTQYF.

This chain's CDR3 is CASSLYISGANVLTF. The CDR3 coding sequence is TGTGCCAGCAGTTTGTACATCTCTGGGGCCAACGTCCTGACTTTC. This chain connects TRBV28 to TRBJ2-6; D is unresolved. Germline CDR1 MDHEN, CDR2 SYDVKM. There are 15 residues in the CDR3. The germline V and J ends were trimmed by 3 bases and 0 bases, with 6 bases remaining between them.

The chain uses TRBV5-1 and TRBJ2-1; D is possibly TRBD2 (5 bases). The CDR3 loop spans 15 amino acids. Trimming pared 0 bases from V and 0 bases from J, leaving 7 bases between. Germline V gives CDR1 SGHRS, CDR2 YFSETQ. For the CDR3, the DNA is TGCGCCAGCAGCTTGGATGGGAGCTCCTACAATGAGCAGTTCTTC. Translated, it gives CASSLDGSSYNEQFF. Looking up the rest from reference TRBV5-1 and TRBJ2-1 gives the full variable domain: KAGVTQTPRYLIKTRGQQVTLSCSPISGHRSVSWYQQTPGQGLQFLFEYFSETQRNKGNFPGRFSGRQFSNSRSEMNVSTLELGDSALYLCASSLDGSSYNEQFFGPGTRLTVL.

This clone was seen once. This chain links TRBV5-8 with TRBJ2-5; 14 positions match TRBD2. The CDR3 runs 15 residues. The ends lost 4 bases at V and 3 bases at J; junction bases unmatched: 2. The germline gives CDR1 SGHTS, CDR2 YDEGEE. Here the CDR3 reads CASSPGLAGEETQYF. The DNA of the CDR3 is TGTGCCAGCAGCCCGGGACTAGCGGGGGAAGAGACCCAGTACTTC.

The chain joins TRBV2 to TRBJ2-5; TRBD1 matches at 9 bases. In germline, CDR1 is SNHLY, CDR2 FYNNEI. The CDR3 is made up of 15 amino acids. The trim removed 1 base at V and 5 bases at J, leaving 5 bases unmatched. CDR3 protein: CASSEGDRVGETQYF. CDR3 DNA sequence: TGTGCCAGCAGTGAAGGGGACAGGGTGGGTGAGACCCAGTACTTC.

The CDR3 DNA is TGTGCCAGCAGTTTAAAGGCCGGGGGTTCGGACTACACCTTC. Encoded protein: CASSLKAGGSDYTF. The chain uses TRBV28 and TRBJ1-2; weak D call: TRBD1 (5 bases). Germline loops: CDR1 MDHEN, CDR2 SYDVKM. The CDR3 has 14 residues. V lost 2 bases to trimming and J lost 10 bases, with 17 bases between them.

V gene TRBV5-1 combines with J gene TRBJ2-5; no definite D call. The CDR3 extends over 12 amino acids. Germline assignment: CDR1 SGHRS and CDR2 YFSETQ. Trimming took 4 bases from V and 0 from J, leaving 4 bases between them. The CDR3 spells CASSGNQETQYF. CDR3 coding DNA: TGCGCCAGCAGCGGGAACCAAGAGACCCAGTACTTC.

This clone was seen just once. V is TRBV30 and J is TRBJ2-2; D might be TRBD2 (5 bases). The CDR3 runs 14 residues. V lost 2 bases and J lost 5, with 12 bases in between. CDR1 is GTSNPN and CDR2 is SVGIG in the germline V gene (reference sequence). The CDR3 is CAWSLDSGTGELFF. As DNA, the CDR3 is TGTGCCTGGAGTTTGGACTCCGGAACCGGGGAGCTGTTTTTT. Drawing the rest from reference TRBV30 and TRBJ2-2, the complete variable domain is SQTIHQWPATLVQPVGSPLSLECTVEGTSNPNLYWYRQAAGRGLQLLFYSVGIGQISSEVPQNLSASRPQDRQFILSSKKLLLSDSGFYLCAWSLDSGTGELFFGEGSRLTVL.

The chain employs TRBV10-2 and TRBJ1-5; TRBD1 matches 7 bases. Trimming at V came to 10 bases and at J to 3 bases, leaving 9 bases not matched to a gene. CDR1 is WSHSY and CDR2 is SAAADI in the germline V gene. This CDR3 comprises 14 residues. As DNA, the CDR3 is TGCGCCACCCGGCCGGGACAGTTCAATCAGCCCCAGCATTTT. It encodes CATRPGQFNQPQHF.

V gene TRBV4-2 combines with J gene TRBJ2-2; D not resolved. The CDR3 is 16 residues long. V was cut by 0 bases and J by 6 bases, with 14 bases left in between. Germline lookup yields CDR1 LGHNA and CDR2 YNFKEQ. The CDR3 is CASSQDATRASGELFF. The DNA of the CDR3 is TGTGCCAGCAGCCAAGATGCCACCCGAGCCTCCGGGGAGCTGTTTTTT.

The CDR3 sequence is CASGTDTQYF. In DNA form, the CDR3 reads TGTGCCAGCGGCACAGATACGCAGTATTTT. The chain has TRBV7-6 and TRBJ2-3, with D hard to call. V dropped 8 bases and J dropped 1 base, with 1 base sitting between them. This CDR3 is built from 10 residues. Germline-derived CDR1 and CDR2 are SGHVS and FNYEAQ. Drawing the rest from reference TRBV7-6 and TRBJ2-3, the complete variable domain is GAGVSQSPRYKVTKRGQDVALRCDPISGHVSLYWYRQALGQGPEFLTYFNYEAQQDKSGLPNDRFSAERPEGSISTLTIQRTEQRDSAMYRCASGTDTQYFGPGTRLTVL.

The chain uses TRBV5-1 and TRBJ2-7; D possibly matches TRBD1 or TRBD2 (6 bases each). This CDR3 is 14 amino acids long. Germline CDR1 SGHRS, CDR2 YFSETQ. The V gene lost 3 bases and the J gene lost 2 bases, with 12 bases spanning the gap. In DNA form, the CDR3 reads TGCGCCAGCAGCTCAGGGGAGGTGACCTACGAGCAGTACTTC. Protein sequence: CASSSGEVTYEQYF.

The rearrangement uses TRBV4-2 and TRBJ2-4; no clear D. The CDR3 totals 16 residues. CDR1 and CDR2 from the germline V gene are LGHNA and YNFKEQ. Trimming pared 3 bases from V and 1 base from J, leaving 13 bases between. The CDR3 sequence is CASSQLAGSAKNIQYF. The CDR3 nucleotides are TGTGCCAGCAGCCAGTTAGCAGGATCCGCCAAAAACATTCAGTACTTC.

The chain couples TRBV4-2 to TRBJ2-7; D might be TRBD1 (6 bases). CDR3 size: 16 residues. Trimming left V 1 base short and J 2 bases short, with 15 bases between. CDR1 and CDR2 from the germline V gene are LGHNA and YNFKEQ. CDR3 loop: CASSQVGQVGTYEQYF. Written as DNA, the CDR3 is TGTGCCAGCAGCCAAGTGGGACAAGTGGGGACCTACGAGCAGTACTTC.

The count of this clone is one. This chain connects TRBV30 to TRBJ1-5, with D possibly TRBD1 on 5 matching bases. This CDR3 contains 15 residues. Germline values: CDR1 GTSNPN, CDR2 SVGIG (reference sequence). The V end was cut by 0 bases, the J end by 2 bases, with 11 bases between. The CDR3 bases are TGTGCCTGGAGTGTGAAGGGAGGGGGCAATCAGCCCCAGCATTTT. This codes for CAWSVKGGGNQPQHF. Looking up the rest from reference TRBV30 and TRBJ1-5 gives the full variable domain: SQTIHQWPATLVQPVGSPLSLECTVEGTSNPNLYWYRQAAGRGLQLLFYSVGIGQISSEVPQNLSASRPQDRQFILSSKKLLLSDSGFYLCAWSVKGGGNQPQHFGDGTRLSIL.

The chain has TRBV6-5 and TRBJ2-3; TRBD2 might be the D (6 bases). Germline CDR1 is MNHEY and CDR2 is SVGAGI. The CDR3 contains 13 residues. V gave up 5 bases and J gave up 4 bases, with 10 bases separating them. Here the CDR3 DNA reads TGTGCCAGCAGTCTTAGACTAGCAGATACGCAGTATTTT. Residues: CASSLRLADTQYF.

The rearrangement links TRBV10-3 to TRBJ2-6; no clear D. The CDR3 spans 14 residues. CDR1 and CDR2 (germline): ENHRY, SYGVKD. The V and J ends lost 3 bases and 0 bases respectively, with 3 bases between them. CDR3 DNA sequence: TGTGCCATCAGTGACAGCTCTGGGGCCAACGTCCTGACTTTC. It translates to CAISDSSGANVLTF.